Reported below is one T cell receptor beta chain. The source of the sample is a study of blood T cell repertoires in COVID-19. The overall study: Material from acute and convalescent COVID-19 was sourced from the United States, Italy and Spain. PBMCs, B-cell-depleted T cells, or T cells provided the cDNA or gDNA that made up the material.

In the authors' methods: Quantification of nucleated cells was approximated via reference gene primer amplification. Using immunoSEQ multiplex PCR, the repertoire was profiled, and TCRdb retains in-frame clones only, with some absent. Clone size and the V and J calls come from that table; the DNA yielded D and trimming. The repertoire holds more than 300,000 clones, with more than 70% as singletons. The V end lost 1 base, the J end lost 5 bases, and 6 bases lay between the germline ends. The CDR3 runs to 12 residues. Germline CDR1 and CDR2: SEHNR and FQNEAQ (reference sequence). Sequencing input: peripheral blood. The receptor was derived from a man between 18 and 29 years old who had recovered from COVID-19. The chain employs TRBV7-9 and TRBJ2-7; D might be TRBD1 (6 bases). The CDR3 protein is CASSLDRDEQYF. Here the CDR3 DNA reads TGTGCCAGCAGCTTAGACAGGGACGAGCAGTACTTC.